The clone carrying this T cell receptor beta chain was found many times. The record originates from a study of kidney transplant recipient with SARS-CoV-2 infection. From the reads, TCRdb called clonotypes with MiXCR, one entry per CDR3 protein. This table holds roughly 230,000 distinct CDR3 sequences, around 28% found once. Trimming removed 4 bases from V and 4 bases from J, with 22 bases in between. The length of the CDR3 is 17 residues. Germline loops: CDR1 SGHTA, CDR2 FQGNSA. The source is a male patient aged 30 to 39 who had COVID-19 and was a kidney transplant recipient. The T cells may partly be graft donor cells. The specimen comprised a blood sample, sampled at baseline and between days 110 and 120 from a kidney transplant recipient. This chain links TRBV7-2 with TRBJ1-2; D might be TRBD1 (5 bases). CDR3 protein: CASSWGFRDGKTYGYTF. The CDR3 DNA reads as TGTGCCAGCAGCTGGGGCTTCAGAGACGGAAAGACCTATGGCTACACCTTC.